This T cell receptor (beta chain) originates from a study of cytomegalovirus exposure and HLA in healthy donors (dated by TCRdb to about 2017). In the study overall: According to an earlier analysis of around 600 of the donors, about 190 million T cells yielded approximately 120 million unique TCR beta sequences and about 300 Gb of sequence data. Rather than using new phenotypic data, the later analysis identified candidate immune exposures from TCR beta sequences and from how often those sequences occurred across donors. Because of strong linkage in the cohort, five DR-DQ haplotypes were treated as single units for association and clustering. Donor age, sex, ethnicity and CMV serostatus were collected together with the repertoire data. The aim of the study was to test whether cataloging public T cell receptors could identify signatures of past pathogen exposure. The genetic ancestry cluster associated with self-reported Caucasian donors included 81% of the 300 to 450 genotyped donors. In addition to the first cohort of several hundred subjects, a separate validation cohort of approximately 110 different subjects was used. HLA typing covered class I and class II loci at four-digit resolution. The study profiled the T cell repertoires of under 700 subjects by immunosequencing and related them to cytomegalovirus serostatus. Roughly 310 gigabases of sequencing data and tens of millions of unique TCR sequences were included in an early release covering roughly 600 HLA-typed donors. The number of typed donors differed by locus: about 620-630 for A, B, C, DRB1 and DQB1; about 520 for DQA1; over 600 for DPA1; and 400 to 480 for DPB1. High-throughput TCR immunosequencing, statistical association of individual TCRs with disease status, and machine learning were combined to predict cytomegalovirus infection status. Every discovery cohort repertoire had been produced on one sequencing platform. In an earlier analysis of 500 to 650 of the donors, high-throughput TCR beta sequencing was used to judge whether each TCR beta V gene segment behaved as functional or pseudogenic. In a later genetic analysis, genome-wide SNP genotypes for about 55% of the 666 donors were used, and that subset was treated as a discovery cohort. Across 398 genotyped donors of the cohort, an average of about 240,000 unique TCR beta nucleotide sequences per donor were sequenced, and 15% to 20% of those sequences were non-productive. In a later analysis, previously published TCR beta repertoires from 666 donors were re-analyzed and high-resolution HLA genotyping was added so that TCR occurrence patterns could be studied.

Paper-wide results and their limitations: The study gave a list of more than 150 TCR beta chains associated with cytomegalovirus. Immune exposure information for the cohort was limited to CMV serostatus. In a later genetic analysis, fewer N-insertions in productive TCRs were reported among donors in an Asian-associated ancestry cluster than the roughly 640-donor mean. A cluster of highly shared sequence variants was judged likely to be a technical artifact of the sequencing pipeline. In a later analysis, HLA-associated TCR beta chains were found to be more clonally expanded and to have lower generation probabilities than equally common non-associated chains. A later genetic analysis associated a missense DCLRE1C variant with V-gene and J-gene trimming of TCR beta chains, and an independent cohort replicated the association. A later analysis found that TCR association rates varied across HLA loci, with DRB1 alleles showing the most associated TCRs and HLA-C alleles the fewest. The classifier was reported to diagnose cytomegalovirus status with high specificity and sensitivity in both the original cohort and the validation cohort. Because some donors lacked HLA typing at each locus, the association tests relied only on the typed subset. Only TCR beta chains were sequenced in this cohort, and the absence of alpha or paired-chain data limited detectable features. An earlier analysis of approximately 590 of the donors showed that most TCR beta V segments appeared in productive rearrangements either about 87% or about 30% of the time, which broadly matched IMGT annotations. A further reported finding was that TCR beta sequences accurately predicted the HLA-A and HLA-B alleles for most subjects in the first cohort. It was suggested by the authors that the approach could potentially be generalized to other disease states and immunological phenotypes. The 87-base-pair reads could not distinguish some IMGT-functional V segments, including TRBV6-2 and TRBV6-3, so those segments were excluded. In a later analysis, about 16,000 TCR beta sequences were associated with specific HLA alleles at a false discovery rate of 0.05. A later analysis found that most CMV-associated TCR beta chains appeared HLA-restricted, with HLA associations seemingly driven largely by CMV exposure. Three of the identified cytomegalovirus-associated TCR beta chains were confirmed in vitro to be specific for cytomegalovirus antigens. Linkage disequilibrium might explain the correlated functional status among segregating V segments, but an unknown experimental factor could not be excluded. Roughly uniform sequencing depth across donors was assumed in presence/absence analyses, although this assumption may not hold. Some 16 rarely observed V segments, including chromosome 9 orphons, were excluded from the earlier analysis of almost 600 of the donors because counts were too low. Most TCR sequences were observed very rarely across donors, whereas some public TCRs were present in many individuals. When HLA alleles, especially DR and DQ, strongly co-occurred, attributing TCR associations to individual alleles was difficult. A later analysis reported that several top co-occurrence clusters appeared linked to parvovirus B19, influenza, CMV and Epstein-Barr virus.

The method was the immunoSEQ multiplex PCR assay. For the multiplex PCR, a mixture combining 60 forward primers for TCR Vbeta segments and 13 reverse primers for TCR Jbeta segments was used. A multiplex PCR assay on genomic DNA amplified the CDR3 region of rearranged TCR beta genes. Amplified TCR beta libraries were sequenced as 87-base-pair reads on the Illumina HiSeq System. As for the original processing: Across the roughly 600 repertoires, a later analysis counted some 81 million unique TCR beta chains, roughly 11 million of which were shared by at least two donors. To remove PCR and sequencing errors, raw reads were error-corrected and collapsed into unique sequences using a nearest-neighbor algorithm that merged closely related sequences. To assign V, D and J gene segments, CDR3 sequences were aligned to IMGT reference sequences. For a sequence to be retained, at least a six-nucleotide match to both a V gene segment and a J gene segment was required. Rearrangements were classified as productive when the CDR3 lacked stop codons and remained in frame with V and J, and all other rearrangements were classified as non-productive. Following IMGT convention, CDR3 was defined as the stretch from the second conserved V-encoded cysteine to the conserved J-encoded phenylalanine. The earlier analysis of approximately 590 of the donors excluded any sequence lacking an unambiguous match to a single V gene segment. In an earlier analysis of 587 of the donors, V segments were called functional above 56.7% productive rearrangements and were called segregating when the between-donor standard deviation exceeded 5%. A statistical classification framework was developed to diagnose cytomegalovirus status using the catalog of TCR beta chain sequences. A later analysis assigned V and J genes by comparing TCR nucleotide sequences with IMGT/GENE-DB human TR gene sequences. In a later analysis, CDR3 sequences and most-parsimonious VDJ recombination scenarios were assigned using the TCRdist pipeline. In a later analysis, each TCR beta chain was defined by its CDR3 amino acid sequence together with its V-gene family, and reads without a unique V-gene family were excluded. In a later analysis, a few hundred highly shared, low-generation-probability nucleotide sequences were removed to address suspected cross-contamination and a sequencing artifact. For each public chain, a later analysis derived a clonal expansion index from normalized ranks of inferred template counts within each repertoire. In a later analysis, generation probabilities were computed using a VDJ recombination model fitted to out-of-frame rearrangements, and the results were checked against IGoR. In a later analysis, TCR-TCR, TCR-HLA and TCR-CMV co-occurrence was scored with hypergeometric tests, and a repertoire-size bias correction was applied to TCR pairs. In a later analysis, false discovery rates were estimated by permuting HLA or CMV assignments 20 times. In a later analysis, co-occurring TCRs were grouped using DBSCAN, with TCRdist sequence similarity added in when clustering inside HLA-allele-positive subsets. Repertoires with fewer than 30,000 or more than 120,000 public chains, plus five repertoires with anomalous nucleotide sharing, were excluded from co-occurrence clustering. TCRdb obtained this table from immuneACCESS and retained in-frame rearrangements with V and J assigned. These tables miss some clones; where compared with another copy, unresolved V genes account for less than half of the shortfall, and the remainder is unexplained. The V and J calls and clone size are taken from that table; D and trimming were inferred from the DNA. In this sample the table shows about 170,000 clones, about 85% of which occur a single time. Approximately 2.5% of the sample goes to the ten largest clones.

As regards this clone: Its cognate antigen has yet to be identified. No much larger clonotype is one base removed from it; base qualities were not supplied.

From the germline V gene, CDR1 is SGHAT and CDR2 is FQNNGV. The CDR3, from cysteine to phenylalanine, totals 15 residues. Of the read, only the CDR3 DNA is kept; its 45 bases are in frame from base 1. At the junction V is shortened by 3 bases and J by 2 bases; bases outside the gene matches: 4. The cohort comprised hundreds of healthy bone marrow donors. Cohort members were all nominally healthy when sampled, although unrecorded immune exposures were likely present. The donor was CMV seropositive and was included in the group of 290 or so seropositive cohort members. A peripheral blood sample was provided by each donor, and peripheral blood mononuclear cells were used for TCR beta sequencing. Genomic DNA was extracted from the blood cell samples with the Qiagen DNeasy Blood Extraction Kit.

Sequenced: PBMCs. The V and J genes are TRBV11-2 and TRBJ2-3, with 8 bases aligning to TRBD2. This receptor was identified in a man aged 30 to 39 in good health and CMV-seropositive. The sequenced DNA is TGTGCCAGCAGCTTTGCCGGGAGGGACACAGATACGCAGTATTTT. It is translated as CASSFAGRDTDTQYF.